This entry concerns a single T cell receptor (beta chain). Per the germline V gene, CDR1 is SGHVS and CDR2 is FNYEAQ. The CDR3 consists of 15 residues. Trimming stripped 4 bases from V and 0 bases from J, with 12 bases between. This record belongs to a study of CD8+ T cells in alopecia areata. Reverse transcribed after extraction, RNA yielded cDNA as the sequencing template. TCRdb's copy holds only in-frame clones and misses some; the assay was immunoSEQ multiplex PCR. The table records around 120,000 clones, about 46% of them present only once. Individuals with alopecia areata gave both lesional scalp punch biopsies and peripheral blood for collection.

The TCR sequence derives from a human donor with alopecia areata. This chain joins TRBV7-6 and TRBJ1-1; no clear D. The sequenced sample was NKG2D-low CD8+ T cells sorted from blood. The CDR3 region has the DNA TGTGCCAGCAGCTGGTCCCGGGAAATGAACACTGAAGCTTTCTTT. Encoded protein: CASSWSREMNTEAFF.